Listed here is a single T cell receptor (beta chain). Preparation of the TCRbeta library involved a method that used unique molecular identifiers. TCRdb re-analysed the PCR reads in MiXCR, keeping a single row per CDR3 protein. The repertoire holds about 500,000 distinct CDR3 sequences, with approximately 32% as singletons. The record originates from a study of T-cell reconstitution after alpha-beta-depleted transplantation in children. The germline V gene encodes CDR1 LNHDA and CDR2 SQIVND (reference sequence). The ends were cut back, 0 bases at V and 12 bases at J, with 9 bases in the middle. CDR3 size: 12 residues.

The chain is built from TRBV19 and TRBJ2-1; D uncertain. This TCR was sampled from a human donor who donated a stem cell graft to a child with aplastic anemia. Sequenced here: PBMCs from the stem cell graft donor, sampled from the stem cell graft. Here the CDR3 reads CASSIDAERQFF. DNA of the CDR3: TGTGCCAGTAGTATAGATGCGGAGAGGCAGTTCTTC. Filled out from reference TRBV19 and TRBJ2-1, the complete variable domain reads DGGITQSPKYLFRKEGQNVTLSCEQNLNHDAMYWYRQDPGQGLRLIYYSQIVNDFQKGDIAEGYSVSREKKESFPLTVTSAQKNPTAFYLCASSIDAERQFFGPGTRLTVL.